This is a list of T cell receptor beta chains from one sample in a study of CD8 T cells in ankylosing spondylitis. One entry per CDR3 protein results from TCRdb running MiXCR on the 5' RACE reads. This sample carries around 890,000 distinct CDR3 sequences, 12% of them seen once, and the ten largest clones take approximately 0.46%. Sequencing was carried out using blood, either unsorted or a sorted T cell fraction (not recorded which). Source of these receptors: a male donor with ankylosing spondylitis. The CDR3 runs from the conserved cysteine through the conserved F or W. Each record gives: clone size, D gene, V gene, J gene, CDR3 protein, CDR3 DNA. A D gene is named only where the DNA matches it firmly. Where a row states a size, it is once, few, many or the class of an expanded clone; other rows omit it.

>.|.|TRBV4-3|TRBJ1-3
CASSQVSGFSNTIYF
TGCGCCAGCAGCCAAGTGTCCGGGTTTAGTAACACCATATATTTT
>.|TRBD1|TRBV12-3/TRBV12-4|TRBJ2-4
CASSLGGTGGNIQYF
TGTGCCAGCAGTTTAGGAGGGACAGGTGGGAACATTCAGTACTTC
>.|.|TRBV10-3|TRBJ1-6
CAISEYSGDSPLHF
TGTGCCATCAGTGAGTACAGCGGGGATTCACCCCTCCACTTT
>few|TRBD2|TRBV30|TRBJ2-3
CAWSTYRLAGSDTQYF
TGTGCCTGGAGTACATATCGACTAGCGGGCTCAGATACGCAGTATTTT
>few|.|TRBV18|TRBJ2-7
CASSPPEGTSSYEQYF
TGTGCCAGCTCACCACCTGAAGGGACATCCTCCTACGAGCAGTACTTC
>many|TRBD2|TRBV20-1|TRBJ2-1
CSARMREDYNEQFF
TGCAGTGCCAGAATGCGGGAGGACTACAATGAGCAGTTCTTC
>.|.|TRBV20-1|TRBJ2-5
CTFRGGAETQYF
TGCACCTTTAGAGGTGGAGCAGAGACCCAGTACTTC
>few|TRBD1|TRBV27|TRBJ1-1
CASRSSRQGGTEAFF
TGTGCCAGCAGGAGTTCAAGACAGGGAGGGACTGAAGCTTTCTTT
>few|.|TRBV7-2|TRBJ1-1
CASSLTSISGTEAFF
TGTGCCAGCAGCTTAACTTCCATCAGCGGCACTGAAGCTTTCTTT
>.|.|TRBV7-2|TRBJ1-1
CASSLRQVAEAFF
TGTGCCAGCAGCTTGAGACAGGTCGCTGAAGCTTTCTTT
>.|.|TRBV20-1|TRBJ2-1
CSARMMNSGYNEQFF
TGCAGTGCTAGGATGATGAACAGCGGCTACAATGAGCAGTTCTTC
>.|TRBD1|TRBV5-1|TRBJ2-1
CASSQGETGATTGFF
TGCGCCAGCAGCCAGGGGGAGACAGGGGCAACAACGGGGTTCTTC
>.|.|TRBV27|TRBJ1-2
CASSQITDGNFDYGYTF
TGTGCCAGCAGTCAAATCACCGACGGGAATTTCGACTATGGCTACACCTTC
>few|.|TRBV29-1|TRBJ1-1
CSVEYRFSNTEAFF
TGCAGCGTTGAATATAGGTTCTCTAACACTGAAGCTTTCTTT
>few|TRBD2|TRBV6-2/TRBV6-3|TRBJ2-3
CASSYREEGRRGYF
TGTGCCAGCAGTTACCGGGAGGAGGGTCGTCGAGGGTATTTT
>few|.|TRBV15|TRBJ2-5
CATSRGRGEETQYF
TGTGCCACCAGCAGAGGTAGGGGCGAAGAGACCCAGTACTTC
>.|.|TRBV4-3|TRBJ2-2
CASSQESTRTGELFF
TGCGCCAGCAGCCAAGAAAGCACGAGGACCGGGGAGCTGTTTTTT
>.|.|TRBV20-1|TRBJ2-7
CSAGTGGTYEQYF
TGCAGTGCTGGAACAGGCGGGACATACGAGCAGTACTTC
>.|.|TRBV20-1|TRBJ2-1
CSARPSWDEQFF
TGCAGTGCTAGACCTTCGTGGGATGAGCAGTTCTTC
>few|TRBD1|TRBV20-1|TRBJ1-5
CSARTGGEVDQPQHF
TGCAGTGCTAGGACAGGGGGCGAGGTGGATCAGCCCCAGCATTTT
>many|.|TRBV7-2|TRBJ1-1
CASGGGTEAFF
TGTGCCAGCGGGGGGGGAACTGAAGCTTTCTTT
>.|.|TRBV11-2|TRBJ2-7
CASTTRRAYEQYF
TGTGCCAGCACCACCCGAAGGGCATACGAGCAGTACTTC
>few|.|TRBV6-2/TRBV6-3|TRBJ1-2
CASSSFVRDGLSNYGYTF
TGTGCCAGCAGTTCCTTCGTACGGGACGGACTATCTAACTATGGCTACACCTTC
>.|TRBD2|TRBV9|TRBJ2-1
CASSVLLAGVSEQFF
TGTGCCAGCAGCGTACTCCTAGCGGGGGTGAGTGAGCAGTTCTTC
>.|TRBD1|TRBV28|TRBJ1-2
CASSLEGALDYGYTF
TGTGCCAGCAGTTTGGAGGGGGCCCTTGACTATGGCTACACCTTC
>.|.|TRBV6-5|TRBJ2-3
CASSYSGKSTDTQYF
TGTGCCAGCAGTTACTCAGGGAAAAGCACAGATACGCAGTATTTT
>few|TRBD1|TRBV25-1|TRBJ2-7
CASSEYAGGGSYEQYF
TGTGCCAGCAGTGAATATGCAGGGGGTGGTTCCTACGAGCAGTACTTC
>.|.|TRBV20-1|TRBJ2-7
CSARDGRNEGPYEQYF
TGCAGTGCTAGAGATGGTAGGAACGAGGGGCCCTACGAGCAGTACTTC
>many|.|TRBV12-3/TRBV12-4|TRBJ1-1
CASSRRTEAFF
TGTGCCAGCAGCCGCAGAACTGAAGCTTTCTTT
>few|.|TRBV4-2|TRBJ2-7
CASSQDTGSYEQYF
TGTGCCAGCAGCCAAGATACAGGGTCCTACGAGCAGTACTTC
>few|.|TRBV20-1|TRBJ2-1
CSASAINEQFF
TGCAGTGCTAGTGCTATAAATGAGCAGTTCTTC
>many|TRBD1|TRBV10-1|TRBJ2-1
CASSEFRTGGYNEQFF
TGCGCCAGCAGTGAGTTTAGGACAGGGGGTTACAATGAGCAGTTCTTC
>few|.|TRBV10-3|TRBJ1-2
CAIRLSVGSPYGYTF
TGTGCCATCCGCCTGTCGGTAGGGAGCCCCTATGGCTACACCTTC
>.|.|TRBV11-2|TRBJ2-6
CASSLDRSSGANVLTF
TGTGCCAGCAGCTTAGACAGAAGCTCTGGGGCCAACGTCCTGACTTTC
>.|TRBD1|TRBV5-1|TRBJ2-3
CASSFRTGGWTDTQYF
TGCGCCAGCAGCTTCCGGACAGGGGGATGGACAGATACGCAGTATTTT
>few|.|TRBV5-1|TRBJ2-3
CASSLVDGRPDTQYF
TGCGCCAGCAGCTTGGTGGACGGGAGACCAGATACGCAGTATTTT
>.|.|TRBV20-1|TRBJ1-5
CSARDGNSNQPQHF
TGCAGTGCTAGGGACGGGAATAGCAATCAGCCCCAGCATTTT